This T cell receptor beta chain was obtained from a study of CXCR3-negative and CXCR3-positive naive CD8 T cells. Broader study findings: Naive subsets displayed similar surface CD5, and TCR strength was inferred from TRB CDR3 properties. Relative to CXCR3-negative naive cells, CXCR3-positive naive cells had more hydrophobic TRB CDR3s. Naive CXCR3-positive and CXCR3-negative cells shared TRBV-TRBJ usage; memory cells diverged.

Germline CDR1 reads SGHVS; CDR2 reads FQNEAQ. The CDR3 is made up of 14 amino acids. For this clonotype: Its specificity is unknown.

With 300,000 cells each, the CD8+ T cell subsets were individually sorted in triplicate. Among CD8+ T cells, naive ones were CD45RO-CCR7+CD27+CD95-. UMI-labeled TRB cDNA libraries were prepared by 5' RACE. TCRdb reprocessed the 5' RACE reads; each CDR3 protein has one entry and no DNA is given. The repertoire table contains around 7,500 distinct CDR3 sequences. The genes are TRBV7-8 and TRBJ2-7. The sample consisted of naive CXCR3+ CD8+ T cells from blood. Documented subset: CD45RO-CCR7+CD27+CD95- naive CD8+ T cells expressing CXCR3 (TNR3+). This clonotype originated in a human donor in good health. Some clones in this sample may be carry-over from other donors' samples. This chain's CDR3 is CASSLTTTQYEQYF.